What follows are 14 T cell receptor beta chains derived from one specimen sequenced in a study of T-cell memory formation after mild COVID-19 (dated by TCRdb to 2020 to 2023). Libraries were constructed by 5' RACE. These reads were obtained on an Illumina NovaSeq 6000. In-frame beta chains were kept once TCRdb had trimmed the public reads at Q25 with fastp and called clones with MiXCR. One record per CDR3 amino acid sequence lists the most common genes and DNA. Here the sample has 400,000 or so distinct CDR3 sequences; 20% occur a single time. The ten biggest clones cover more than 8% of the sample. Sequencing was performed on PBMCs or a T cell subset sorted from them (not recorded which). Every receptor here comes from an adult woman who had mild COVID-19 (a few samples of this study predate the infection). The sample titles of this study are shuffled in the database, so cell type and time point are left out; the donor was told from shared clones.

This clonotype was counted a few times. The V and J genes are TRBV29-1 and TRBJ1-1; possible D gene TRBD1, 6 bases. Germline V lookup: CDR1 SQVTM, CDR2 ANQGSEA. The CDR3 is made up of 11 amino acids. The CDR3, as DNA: TGCACACAGGGTATGAACACTGAAGCTTTCTTT. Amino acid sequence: CTQGMNTEAFF.

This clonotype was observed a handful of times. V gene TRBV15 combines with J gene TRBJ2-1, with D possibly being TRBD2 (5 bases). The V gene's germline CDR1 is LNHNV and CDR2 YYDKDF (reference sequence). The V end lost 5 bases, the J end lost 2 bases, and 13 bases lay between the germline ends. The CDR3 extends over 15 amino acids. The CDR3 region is CATSSSPDAYNEQFF. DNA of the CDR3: TGTGCCACCAGCTCTAGCCCGGACGCCTACAATGAGCAGTTCTTC.

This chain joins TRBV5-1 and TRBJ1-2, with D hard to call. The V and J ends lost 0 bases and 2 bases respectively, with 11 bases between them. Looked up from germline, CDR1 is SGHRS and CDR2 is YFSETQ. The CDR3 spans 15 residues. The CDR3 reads CASSLGQVGNYGYTF. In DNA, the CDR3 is TGCGCCAGCAGCTTGGGGCAGGTCGGCAACTATGGCTACACCTTC.

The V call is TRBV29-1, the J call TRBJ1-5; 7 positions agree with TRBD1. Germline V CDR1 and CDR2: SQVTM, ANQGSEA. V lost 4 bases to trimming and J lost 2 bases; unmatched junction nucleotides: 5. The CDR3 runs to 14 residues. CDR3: CSVGDSSGNQPQHF. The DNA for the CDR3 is TGCAGCGTTGGGGACAGCAGCGGCAATCAGCCCCAGCATTTT.

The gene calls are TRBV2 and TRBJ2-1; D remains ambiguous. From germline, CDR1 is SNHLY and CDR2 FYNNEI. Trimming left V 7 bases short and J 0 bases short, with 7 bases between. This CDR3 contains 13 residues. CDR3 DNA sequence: TGTGCCAGCAACATTCTCTCCTACAATGAGCAGTTCTTC. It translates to CASNILSYNEQFF.

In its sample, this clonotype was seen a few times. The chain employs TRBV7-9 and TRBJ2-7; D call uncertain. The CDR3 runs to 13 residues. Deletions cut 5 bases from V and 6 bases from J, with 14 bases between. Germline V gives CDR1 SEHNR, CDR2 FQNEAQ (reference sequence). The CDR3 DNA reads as TGTGCCAGCAGCGGGGTGGAGCTCGGCGAGCAGTACTTC. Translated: CASSGVELGEQYF. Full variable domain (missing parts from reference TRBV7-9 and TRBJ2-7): DTGVSQNPRHKITKRGQNVTFRCDPISEHNRLYWYRQTLGQGPEFLTYFQNEAQLEKSRLLSDRFSAERPKGSFSTLEIQRTEQGDSAMYLCASSGVELGEQYFGPGTRLTVT.

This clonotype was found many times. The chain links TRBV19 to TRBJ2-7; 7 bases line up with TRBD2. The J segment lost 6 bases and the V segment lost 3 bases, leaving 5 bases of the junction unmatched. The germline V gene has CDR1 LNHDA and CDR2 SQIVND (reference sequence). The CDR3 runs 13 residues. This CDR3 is CASSIVREGEQYF. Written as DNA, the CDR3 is TGTGCCAGTAGTATCGTCAGGGAGGGCGAGCAGTACTTC.

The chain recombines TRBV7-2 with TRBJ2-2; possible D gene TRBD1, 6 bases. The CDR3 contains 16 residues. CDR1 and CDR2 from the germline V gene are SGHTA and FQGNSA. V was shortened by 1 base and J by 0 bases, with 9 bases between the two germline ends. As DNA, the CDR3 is TGTGCCAGCAGCTTAGTGGGGGCGCCGAACACCGGGGAGCTGTTTTTT. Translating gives CASSLVGAPNTGELFF.

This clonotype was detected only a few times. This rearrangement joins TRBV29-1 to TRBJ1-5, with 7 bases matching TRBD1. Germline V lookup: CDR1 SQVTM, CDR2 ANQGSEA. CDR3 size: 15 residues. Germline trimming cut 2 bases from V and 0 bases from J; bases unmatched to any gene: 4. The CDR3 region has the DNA TGCAGCGTTGAAAGGGGACAGAATAGCAATCAGCCCCAGCATTTT. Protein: CSVERGQNSNQPQHF.

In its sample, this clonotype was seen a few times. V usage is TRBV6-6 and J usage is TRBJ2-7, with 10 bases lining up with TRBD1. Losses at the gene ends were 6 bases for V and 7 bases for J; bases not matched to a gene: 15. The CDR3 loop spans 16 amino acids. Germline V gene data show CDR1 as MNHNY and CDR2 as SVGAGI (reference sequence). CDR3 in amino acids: CASSQYVGQGVNEQYF. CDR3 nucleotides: TGTGCCAGCAGCCAATACGTAGGACAGGGGGTGAATGAGCAGTACTTC.

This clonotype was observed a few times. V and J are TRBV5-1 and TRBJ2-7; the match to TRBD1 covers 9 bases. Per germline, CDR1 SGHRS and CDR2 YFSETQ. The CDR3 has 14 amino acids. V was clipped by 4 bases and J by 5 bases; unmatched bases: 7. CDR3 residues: CASSPGQGDHEQYF. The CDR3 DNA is TGCGCCAGCAGCCCGGGACAGGGAGATCACGAGCAGTACTTC.

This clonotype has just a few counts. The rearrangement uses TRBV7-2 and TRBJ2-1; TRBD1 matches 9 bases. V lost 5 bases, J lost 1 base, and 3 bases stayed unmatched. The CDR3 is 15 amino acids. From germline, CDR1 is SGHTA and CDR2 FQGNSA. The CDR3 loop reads CASSRDRVSYNEQFF. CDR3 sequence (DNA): TGTGCCAGCAGCCGGGACAGGGTTTCCTACAATGAGCAGTTCTTC.

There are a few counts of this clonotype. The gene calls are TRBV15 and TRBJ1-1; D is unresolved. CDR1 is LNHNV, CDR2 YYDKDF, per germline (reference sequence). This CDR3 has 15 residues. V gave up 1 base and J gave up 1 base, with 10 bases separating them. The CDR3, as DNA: TGTGCCACCAGCAGAGGGACGGCCGGGAACACTGAAGCTTTCTTT. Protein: CATSRGTAGNTEAFF.

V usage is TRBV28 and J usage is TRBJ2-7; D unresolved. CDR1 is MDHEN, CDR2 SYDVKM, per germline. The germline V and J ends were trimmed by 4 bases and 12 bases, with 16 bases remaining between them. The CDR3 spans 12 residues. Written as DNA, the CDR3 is TGTGCCAGCAGTTGTCGGGCCCGGAGTGGGTACGTC. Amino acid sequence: CASSCRARSGYV.